This is a list of T cell receptor beta chains from one sample in a study of OX40 agonist ivuxolimab in advanced cancers. Profiling relied on immunoSEQ multiplex PCR, and the TCRdb table lists in-frame clones only, not all of them. The sample includes roughly 100,000 clones, about 93% of them seen just once. Sequences were derived from CD4+ or CD8+ T cells sorted from blood, sampled in a trial of the OX40 agonist ivuxolimab. The receptors were gathered from an adult with an advanced solid tumor such as melanoma, head and neck, liver or kidney cancer. Both conserved end residues are part of each CDR3. D genes are given only for firm matches. Only some rows state a clone size, as once, few, many or a class for expanded clones.

>TRBV11-3|TRBJ2-2|-|-
CASSLKLQYTGELFF
TGTGCCAGCAGCTTGAAGCTACAGTACACCGGGGAGCTGTTTTTT
>TRBV4-3|TRBJ2-7|-|-
CASSQDRVGAYEQYF
TGCGCCAGCAGCCAAGATAGAGTCGGGGCCTACGAGCAGTACTTC
>TRBV27|TRBJ1-2|TRBD1|-
CASSLSTGEKGYTF
TGTGCCAGCAGTTTATCGACAGGGGAAAAAGGCTACACCTTC
>TRBV7-2|TRBJ2-3|TRBD2|-
CASSLGLAADTQYF
TGTGCCAGCAGCTTAGGACTAGCGGCAGATACGCAGTATTTT
>TRBV7-9|TRBJ2-2|TRBD2|once
CASSFGPFARAGGRELFF
TGTGCCAGCAGCTTCGGACCCTTTGCCCGAGCGGGAGGCAGGGAGCTGTTTTTT
>TRBV6-6|TRBJ1-6|-|-
CASSYQEDGSPLHF
TGTGCCAGCAGTTACCAAGAGGACGGATCTCCCCTCCACTTT
>TRBV10-3|TRBJ2-1|TRBD2|-
CAISETGTSVHNEQFF
TGTGCCATCAGTGAGACCGGGACTAGCGTCCACAATGAGCAGTTCTTC
>TRBV7-2|TRBJ2-5|-|once
CASSLVSETQYF
TGTGCCAGCAGCTTAGTGTCAGAGACCCAGTACTTC
>TRBV19|TRBJ1-2|-|-
CASSSQGHLGGYTF
TGTGCCAGTAGTAGCCAGGGGCACCTTGGAGGCTACACCTTC
>TRBV7-9|TRBJ2-3|-|-
CASSLGDWASSTDTQYF
TGTGCCAGCAGCTTAGGAGATTGGGCTAGCAGCACAGATACGCAGTATTTT
>TRBV5-1|TRBJ1-1|-|-
CASSLDAATEAFF
TGCGCCAGCAGCTTGGATGCGGCCACTGAAGCTTTCTTT
>TRBV6-4|TRBJ2-4|TRBD1|-
CASSTDRGDIQYF
TGTGCCAGCAGTACCGACAGGGGGGACATTCAGTACTTC
>TRBV19|TRBJ2-7|TRBD2|-
CASSETSGSSYEQYF
TGTGCCAGTAGCGAGACTAGCGGGAGCTCTTACGAGCAGTACTTC
>TRBV7-8|TRBJ1-1|TRBD1|-
CASSYPGQGAYTEAFF
TGTGCCAGCAGCTATCCGGGACAGGGGGCATATACTGAAGCTTTCTTT
>TRBV28|TRBJ2-7|TRBD1|few
CAITRQGKDEQYF
TGTGCCATTACAAGACAGGGGAAGGACGAGCAGTACTTC
>TRBV10-1|TRBJ2-2|-|-
CASSRINTGELFF
TGCGCCAGCAGTCGGATAAACACCGGGGAGCTGTTTTTT
>TRBV5-1|TRBJ1-1|-|-
CASSLGALTVNTEAFF
TGCGCCAGCAGCTTGGGCGCACTCACCGTGAACACTGAAGCTTTCTTT
>TRBV19|TRBJ2-2|-|-
CASIKGPNTGELFF
TGTGCCAGTATAAAAGGACCGAACACCGGGGAGCTGTTTTTT
>TRBV4-3|TRBJ2-5|-|-
CASSQSTQETQYF
TGCGCCAGCAGCCAGAGTACACAAGAGACCCAGTACTTC
>TRBV27|TRBJ1-5|-|-
CASSFLGGNQPQHF
TGTGCCAGCAGTTTTCTAGGGGGCAATCAGCCCCAGCATTTT
>TRBV7-9|TRBJ2-5|-|-
CASSLAWWGQETQYF
TGTGCCAGCAGCTTAGCTTGGTGGGGTCAAGAGACCCAGTACTTC
>TRBV4-1|TRBJ1-2|-|once
CASSQDFIDSYGYTF
TGCGCCAGCAGCCAAGATTTTATAGATTCCTATGGCTACACCTTC
>TRBV11-3|TRBJ2-3|-|-
CASSLGLGRTDTQYF
TGTGCCAGCAGCTTAGGACTAGGGCGCACAGATACGCAGTATTTT
>TRBV30|TRBJ1-3|-|-
CAWKTGNTIYF
TGTGCCTGGAAAACTGGAAACACCATATATTTT
>TRBV11-2|TRBJ2-7|-|many
CASSPLRDSLRRDF
TGTGCCAGCAGCCCCCTGCGCGACAGCCTACGTCGGGACTTC
>TRBV19|TRBJ2-3|-|-
CASRRTGITDTQYF
TGTGCCAGTAGGAGGACGGGTATCACAGATACGCAGTATTTT
>TRBV29-1|TRBJ1-1|-|-
CSVKQDTEAFF
TGCAGCGTAAAACAGGACACTGAAGCTTTCTTT
>TRBV5-4|TRBJ2-2|-|-
CASSLTGNTGELFF
TGTGCCAGCAGCTTGACAGGGAACACCGGGGAGCTGTTTTTT
>TRBV29-1|TRBJ1-6|-|-
CSVSRGGDSPLHF
TGCAGCGTGTCCCGTGGGGGAGATTCACCCCTCCACTTT
>TRBV30|TRBJ1-1|-|-
CAWSPGSFNTEAFF
TGTGCCTGGAGTCCCGGCTCGTTTAACACTGAAGCTTTCTTT
>TRBV29-1|TRBJ2-7|TRBD2|-
CSVPSGRAYEQYF
TGCAGCGTGCCTAGCGGGAGGGCCTACGAGCAGTACTTC
>TRBV9|TRBJ1-2|TRBD1|-
CASSVDLGQSGGYTF
TGTGCCAGCAGCGTAGATTTGGGACAGAGCGGCGGCTACACCTTC
>TRBV10-3|TRBJ2-7|TRBD2|-
CAASGRAHEQYF
TGTGCCGCTAGCGGGAGAGCCCACGAGCAGTACTTC
>TRBV30|TRBJ2-7|-|-
CAWSAGRSYEQYF
TGTGCCTGGAGTGCTGGGAGGTCCTACGAGCAGTACTTC
>TRBV19|TRBJ2-7|TRBD2|-
CASSIQGLADSYEQYF
TGTGCCAGTAGTATTCAGGGACTAGCGGATTCCTACGAGCAGTACTTC
>TRBV7-9|TRBJ2-1|TRBD2|-
CASSLGLAGYEQFF
TGTGCCAGCAGCTTAGGCCTAGCGGGATATGAGCAGTTCTTC